The sequence of this T cell receptor (beta chain) was determined in a study of cytomegalovirus exposure and HLA in healthy donors. The length of the CDR3 is 11 residues. A multiplex PCR was run with 60 Vbeta primers and 13 Jbeta primers. Data came from immunoSEQ multiplex PCR; TCRdb stores just in-frame clones and leaves some out. The top ten hold around 2.2% of the sample, which has about 190,000 clones, 60% to 80% seen once. The sample comprised PBMCs. V gene TRBV12-1 combines with J gene TRBJ2-7; the D call TRBD1 from the table was never checked on the DNA. TRBV12-1 is a pseudogene. The receptor comes from a woman aged 25 to 45 in good health and CMV-seropositive. For the CDR3, the DNA is TGTGCCAGCAGCTACAACTACGAGCAGTACTTC. Translated, it gives CASSYNYEQYF.